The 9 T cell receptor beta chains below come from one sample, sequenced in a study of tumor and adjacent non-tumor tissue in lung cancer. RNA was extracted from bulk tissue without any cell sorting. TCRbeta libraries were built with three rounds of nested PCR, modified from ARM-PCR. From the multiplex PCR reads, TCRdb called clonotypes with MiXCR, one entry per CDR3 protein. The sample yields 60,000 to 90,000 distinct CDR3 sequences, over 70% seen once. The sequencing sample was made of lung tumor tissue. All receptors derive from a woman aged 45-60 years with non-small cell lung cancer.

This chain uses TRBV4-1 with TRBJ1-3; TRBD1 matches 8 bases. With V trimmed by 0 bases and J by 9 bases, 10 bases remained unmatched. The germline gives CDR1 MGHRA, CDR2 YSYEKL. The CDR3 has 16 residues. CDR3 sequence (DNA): TGCGCCAGCAGCCAAGAATTGACAGGGGTTCGCATCACCATATATTTT. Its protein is CASSQELTGVRITIYF.

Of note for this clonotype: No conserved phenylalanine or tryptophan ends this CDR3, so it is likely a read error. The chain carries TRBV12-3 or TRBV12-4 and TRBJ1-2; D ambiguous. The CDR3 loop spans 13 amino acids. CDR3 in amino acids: CASCLVIGQAYTY. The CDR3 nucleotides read TGTGCCAGCTGTTTAGTAATCGGGCAGGCCTACACCTAC.

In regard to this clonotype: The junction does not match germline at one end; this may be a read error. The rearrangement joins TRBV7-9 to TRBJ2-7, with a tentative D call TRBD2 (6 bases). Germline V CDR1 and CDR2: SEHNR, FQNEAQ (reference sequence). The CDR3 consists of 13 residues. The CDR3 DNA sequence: TGTGTCAGCAGCGCCGGGACTGATTACGAGCAGTACTTT. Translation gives CVSSAGTDYEQYF.

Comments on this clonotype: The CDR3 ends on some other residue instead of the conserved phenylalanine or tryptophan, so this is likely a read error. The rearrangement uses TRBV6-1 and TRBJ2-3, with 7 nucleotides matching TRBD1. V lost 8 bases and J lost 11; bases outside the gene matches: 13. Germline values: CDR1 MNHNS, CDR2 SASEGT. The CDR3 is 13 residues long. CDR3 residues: CASGDREQTRQYL. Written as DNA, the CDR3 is TGTGCCAGCGGCGACAGGGAGCAAACTAGGCAGTATCTT.

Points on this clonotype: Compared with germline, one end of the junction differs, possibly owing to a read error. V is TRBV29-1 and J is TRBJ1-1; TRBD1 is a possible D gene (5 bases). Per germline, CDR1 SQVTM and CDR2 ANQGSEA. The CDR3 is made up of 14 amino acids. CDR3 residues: CSTSPGLFDTEASF. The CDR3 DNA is TGCAGCACCTCACCGGGGCTCTTCGACACTGAAGCTTCCTTT.

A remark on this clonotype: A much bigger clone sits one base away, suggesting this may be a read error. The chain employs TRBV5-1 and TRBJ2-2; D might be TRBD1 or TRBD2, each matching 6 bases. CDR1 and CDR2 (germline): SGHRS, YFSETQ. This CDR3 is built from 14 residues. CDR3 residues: CASSETGDTGEMFF. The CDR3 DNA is TGCGCCAGCAGTGAAACGGGGGACACCGGGGAGATGTTTTTT. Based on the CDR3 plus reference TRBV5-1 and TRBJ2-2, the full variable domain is KAGVTQTPRYLIKTRGQQVTLSCSPISGHRSVSWYQQTPGQGLQFLFEYFSETQRNKGNFPGRFSGRQFSNSRSEMNVSTLELGDSALYLCASSETGDTGEMFFGEGSRLTVL.

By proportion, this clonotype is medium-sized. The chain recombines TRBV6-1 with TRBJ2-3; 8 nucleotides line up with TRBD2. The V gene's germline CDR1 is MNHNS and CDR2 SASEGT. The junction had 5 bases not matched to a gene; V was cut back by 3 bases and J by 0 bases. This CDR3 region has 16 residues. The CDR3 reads CASSESLAGSTDTQYF. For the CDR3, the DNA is TGTGCCAGCAGTGAGAGTCTAGCGGGTAGCACAGATACGCAGTATTTT.

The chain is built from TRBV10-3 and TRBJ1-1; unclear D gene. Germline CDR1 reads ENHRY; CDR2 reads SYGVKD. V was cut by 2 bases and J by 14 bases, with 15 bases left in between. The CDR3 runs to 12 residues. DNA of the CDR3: TGTGCCATCAGTGAGACACAAGGTGGAGCGTTCTTT. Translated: CAISETQGGAFF.

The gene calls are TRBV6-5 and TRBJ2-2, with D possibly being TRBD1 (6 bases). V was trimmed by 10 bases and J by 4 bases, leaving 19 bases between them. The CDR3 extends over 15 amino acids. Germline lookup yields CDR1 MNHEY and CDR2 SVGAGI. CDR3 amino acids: CAIGRTGLGTGELFF. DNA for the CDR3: TGTGCCATCGGTAGAACAGGGTTAGGCACCGGGGAGCTGTTTTTT.